Sequencing of this T cell receptor beta chain was carried out in a study of identical twins (dated by TCRdb to the mid-2010s). The study in broad terms: To test whether fetal clonotypes persist, this study deep-sequenced TCR alpha and beta repertoires from monozygotic twins, from unrelated adults of various ages, and from cord blood. Replicate twin experiments were performed at different times using different library preparation protocols to rule out contamination.

Points the paper makes about the study in general: Compared with coincidental sharing between unrelated individuals, out-of-frame TCR alpha sequences shared between twins had an excess of sequences with low generation probability. A weaker excess of twin sharing was found in beta out-of-frame sequences because the signal-to-noise ratio was lowered by fewer shared sequences. Because the same donors could not be followed over many years, conclusions were based on cross-sectional statistical analysis. In monozygotic twins, recombination models systematically underestimated out-of-frame TCR alpha sharing, but the models matched the sharing seen between unrelated individuals. Zero-insertion analyses could be partly confounded by invariant T cells such as MAIT and iNKT, though diverse VJ usage argued against such confounding for most clonotypes. Abundant cord blood beta clonotypes carried fewer insertions; young adult naive repertoires showed a weaker similar trend, while memory repertoires showed none.

Every donor in the study was a healthy Caucasian. Miltenyi CD45RO+ enrichment and human naive T-cell isolation kits were used to isolate memory (CD45RO+) and naive T cells from PBMC. Regarding this clonotype: Its specific antigen is unknown. One base away there is no much larger clone; base qualities are not given.

The method behind the library was 5' RACE. The sequencer listed for this sample is Illumina HiSeq 2000. A universal primer binding site was added through template switching, and the final cDNA carried a unique molecular identifier so that TCR cDNA molecules could be counted accurately. Specific primers in the conserved constant-segment region were used to synthesize first-strand cDNA for TCR alpha and beta chains. To control for contamination, each cDNA library was double barcoded with a SMART-Mk sample barcode plus Illumina barcodes. TruSeq adapter sequences, together with Illumina sample barcodes, were added in two successive PCR steps. TCR alpha and beta cDNA libraries were sequenced on the Illumina HiSeq platform with custom primers. Per the authors' processing: MiGEC processed the raw reads to extract unique molecular identifiers, while MiXCR was used to determine the CDR3 positions. Recombination models were inferred per individual with the repgenHMM and IGoR tools using an EM algorithm. Shared clonotypes were analyzed with the tcR package in R, and sharing was normalized by the product of cloneset sizes. To study raw recombination free of thymic and clonal selection effects, out-of-frame nonproductive sequences were analyzed. TCRdb itself trimmed the public reads at Q25 with fastp, ran MiXCR and retained productive beta chains. Here each entry gathers all rows of one CDR3 protein and keeps the most common genes and DNA. These V and J calls are TCRdb output, not the study's own analysis. The sample table shows about 210,000 distinct CDR3 sequences, and around 9.6% are seen once. About 5% of the sample is held by the ten biggest clonotypes.

The source of this sequence is a young woman in good health. The sample comprised memory (CD45RO+) T cells sorted from blood. The meaning of the sample's cell subset or site label: CD45RO+ enriched T cells.

The CDR3 amino acid sequence is: CASSILVYEQFF. The nucleotides are TGTGCCAGTAGTATACTGGTTTATGAGCAGTTCTTC. The chain was built from TRBV19 and TRBJ2-1, with the D segment identity uncertain. Including cysteine and phenylalanine, the CDR3 has 12 amino acids. Here the CDR3 DNA is all that survives: 36 bases in frame from base 1. V is reduced by 2 bases and J by 8 bases, leaving a spacing of 7 bases between them. The germline V gene (reference sequence) yields LNHDA for CDR1 and SQIVND for CDR2.